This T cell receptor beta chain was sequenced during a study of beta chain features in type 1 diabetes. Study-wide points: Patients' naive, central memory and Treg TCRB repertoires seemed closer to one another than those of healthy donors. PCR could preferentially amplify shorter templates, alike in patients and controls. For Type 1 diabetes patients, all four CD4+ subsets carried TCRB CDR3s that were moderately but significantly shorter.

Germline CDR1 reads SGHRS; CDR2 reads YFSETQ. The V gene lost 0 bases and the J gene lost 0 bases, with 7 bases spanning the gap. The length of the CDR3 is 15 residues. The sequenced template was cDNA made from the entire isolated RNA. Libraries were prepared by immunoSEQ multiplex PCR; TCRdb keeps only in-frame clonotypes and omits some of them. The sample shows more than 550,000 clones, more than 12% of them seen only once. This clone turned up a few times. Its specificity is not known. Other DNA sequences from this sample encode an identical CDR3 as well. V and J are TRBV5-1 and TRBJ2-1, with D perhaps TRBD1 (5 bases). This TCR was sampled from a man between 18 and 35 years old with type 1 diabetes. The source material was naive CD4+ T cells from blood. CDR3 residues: CASSLGTGSYNEQFF. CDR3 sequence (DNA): TGCGCCAGCAGCTTGGGCACAGGCTCCTACAATGAGCAGTTCTTC.